This T cell receptor beta chain was obtained from a study of CXCR3-negative and CXCR3-positive naive CD8 T cells. CDR1 is SQVTM and CDR2 is ANQGSEA in the germline V gene. This CDR3 has 11 amino acids. Concerning this clonotype: The target antigen is unknown.

Study-wide results and limits: Within a donor, both naive subsets shared TRBV-TRBJ usage, unlike memory cells. TRB CDR3s of CXCR3-positive naive cells were more hydrophobic than those of CXCR3-negative naive cells. Naive subsets displayed similar surface CD5, and TCR strength was inferred from TRB CDR3 properties.

All TRB cDNA libraries came from 5' RACE performed with UMI labels. Using the 5' RACE reads, TCRdb records one entry per CDR3 protein without DNA. The sample's table shows over 100,000 distinct CDR3 sequences. What was sequenced was naive CXCR3- CD8+ T cells from blood. As to subset: CD45RO-CCR7+CD27+CD95- naive CD8+ T cells lacking CXCR3 (TNR3-). The gene calls are TRBV29-1 and TRBJ2-7. This TCR was recovered from a human donor in good health. Some clones in this sample may be carry-over from other donors' samples. CDR3 loop: CSVIMGYEQYF.